Shown below are 18 T cell receptor beta chains from a single sample sequenced in a study of blood T cell repertoires in COVID-19. Measured with immunoSEQ multiplex PCR; TCRdb has only the in-frame clones, and not every one. The profile shows about 150,000 clones, around 89% of them singletons. The sequenced material came from peripheral blood. The origin of the receptors is a man aged 45-60 years who had recovered from COVID-19.

A word on this clone: The junction departs from the called germline gene at one end, perhaps through a read error. CDR3 coding DNA: TGCGCCAGCAGCGAGTCCCCGGGACAGGACAATGAGCAGTTCTTC. Amino acids: CASSESPGQDNEQFF. The chain recombines TRBV10-1 with TRBJ2-1; 8 nucleotides line up with TRBD1. The CDR3 is made up of 15 amino acids. Germline-derived CDR1 and CDR2 are WNHNN and SYGVQD (reference sequence).

DNA for the CDR3: TGTGCCAGCAGCCCGTGGACAGAGAACTATGGCTACACCTTC. It specifies CASSPWTENYGYTF. The J gene is TRBJ1-2, the V gene TRBV3-1 (or the pseudogene TRBV3-2); weak D call: TRBD1 (6 bases). Trimming removed 4 bases from V and 2 bases from J, with 11 bases in between. This CDR3 is 14 amino acids long. CDR1 LGHDT and CDR2 YNNKEL come from the germline V gene (reference sequence).

The CDR3 reads CASSFRGQGAGQPQHF. The DNA for the CDR3 is TGTGCCAGCAGTTTCCGGGGACAGGGGGCGGGTCAGCCCCAGCATTTT. V and J are TRBV28 and TRBJ1-5; TRBD1 aligns across 12 bases. CDR1 and CDR2 from the germline V gene are MDHEN and SYDVKM. Trimming took 3 bases from V and 6 from J; bases not matched to a gene: 6. The CDR3 totals 16 residues. Based on the CDR3 plus reference TRBV28 and TRBJ1-5, the full variable domain is DVKVTQSSRYLVKRTGEKVFLECVQDMDHENMFWYRQDPGLGLRLIYFSYDVKMKEKGDIPEGYSVSREKKERFSLILESASTNQTSMYLCASSFRGQGAGQPQHFGDGTRLSIL.

The V and J genes are TRBV12-3 or TRBV12-4 and TRBJ2-7, with 9 bases that match TRBD1. V lost 6 bases, J lost 1 base, and 1 base stayed unmatched. CDR3 length: 13 amino acids. The CDR3 DNA is TGTGCCAGCAGCGGACAGGGGTCCTACGAGCAGTACTTC. Translated: CASSGQGSYEQYF.

V gene TRBV6-5 combines with J gene TRBJ1-1; no definite D call. The CDR3 consists of 14 residues. The V end lost 0 bases, the J end lost 5 bases, and 10 bases lay between the germline ends. Germline lookup yields CDR1 MNHEY and CDR2 SVGAGI. The CDR3, as DNA: TGTGCCAGCAGTTACTCACGGGTGCGGACTGAAGCTTTCTTT. Translated, it gives CASSYSRVRTEAFF.

The genes are TRBV19 and TRBJ1-1, with TRBD1 as a possible D gene (6 bases). V lost 4 bases and J 3 bases, leaving 15 bases between the germline ends. CDR1 LNHDA and CDR2 SQIVND come from the germline V gene (reference sequence). The CDR3 is made up of 15 amino acids. Written as DNA, the CDR3 is TGTGCCAGTAGTAGTCCAGGGGTCGGGGACACTGAAGCTTTCTTT. It yields the protein CASSSPGVGDTEAFF.

V is TRBV27 and J is TRBJ2-1; TRBD1 matches 10 bases. The V gene end was trimmed by 6 bases and the J gene end by 2 bases; junction bases not matched to a gene: 1. The germline gives CDR1 MNHEY, CDR2 SMNVEV (reference sequence). CDR3 length: 14 residues. The CDR3 nucleotides are TGTGCCAGCAGGACAGGGGGCACCTACAATGAGCAGTTCTTC. It translates to CASRTGGTYNEQFF.

The J gene is TRBJ1-5, the V gene TRBV5-1; TRBD1 agrees at 9 bases. The ends lost 4 bases at V and 5 bases at J; junction bases unmatched: 7. The CDR3 sequence is 15 residues long. Germline CDR1 reads SGHRS; CDR2 reads YFSETQ. The CDR3 sequence is CASSEGQGGHQPQHF. The DNA for the CDR3 is TGCGCCAGCAGCGAGGGACAGGGCGGGCATCAGCCCCAGCATTTT.

The V and J genes are TRBV28 and TRBJ2-7, with TRBD1 identical over 9 bases. V lost 5 bases, J lost 3 bases, and 8 bases stayed unmatched. The CDR3 is 15 residues long. CDR1 is MDHEN, CDR2 SYDVKM, per germline. The CDR3 region is CASSPLPTGGYEQYF. The CDR3, as DNA: TGTGCCAGCAGTCCACTCCCGACAGGGGGCTACGAGCAGTACTTC.

The table lists this clone with a count of one. The chain couples TRBV24-1 to TRBJ2-5, with a tentative D call TRBD1 (6 bases). The CDR3 is 15 amino acids. The V end lost 2 bases, the J end lost 1 base, and 10 bases lay between the germline ends. Germline CDR1 and CDR2: KGHDR and SFDVKD. CDR3 nucleotides: TGTGCCACCAGTGATTCCCGGACAGTCCAAGAGACCCAGTACTTC. Amino acids: CATSDSRTVQETQYF.

V is TRBV29-1 and J is TRBJ1-1; 8 bases map to TRBD1. The germline V gene encodes CDR1 SQVTM and CDR2 ANQGSEA. The V gene end was trimmed by 6 bases and the J gene end by 7 bases; junction bases not matched to a gene: 13. The CDR3 covers 14 residues. The CDR3 coding sequence is TGCAGCGTGTCTCAGGGGGCGAGGCGCCTTGAAGCTTTCTTT. Protein sequence: CSVSQGARRLEAFF.

This clone turned up a few times. The CDR3 sequence is CASTSFRGSPYEQYF. The DNA for the CDR3 is TGTGCCAGCACCTCTTTCCGGGGTTCTCCCTACGAGCAGTACTTC. The chain uses TRBV7-2 and TRBJ2-7; possibly TRBD2 for D (5 bases). Trimming shortened V by 7 bases and J by 2 bases, and 18 bases separated the two germline ends. The CDR3 is 15 residues long. Germline V gene data show CDR1 as SGHTA and CDR2 as FQGNSA.

This sequence joins TRBV30 and TRBJ2-7, with D maybe TRBD2 (6 bases). The CDR3 consists of 13 residues. Germline V lookup: CDR1 GTSNPN, CDR2 SVGIG (reference sequence). Trimming cost V 0 bases and J 3 bases, with 9 bases left between them. The CDR3 loop is CAWSVRAGYEQYF. The CDR3, as DNA: TGTGCCTGGAGTGTGAGAGCGGGCTACGAGCAGTACTTC.

V is TRBV28 and J is TRBJ1-1; 8 bases line up with TRBD1. The CDR3 covers 16 residues. CDR1 and CDR2 from the germline V gene are MDHEN and SYDVKM. J was trimmed by 0 bases and V by 5 bases; bases with no gene match: 8. The CDR3 bases are TGTGCCAGCAGTAGAACCGGGACAGGTTTGAACACTGAAGCTTTCTTT. Protein product: CASSRTGTGLNTEAFF.

The chain joins TRBV29-1 to TRBJ2-1; TRBD1 aligns across 9 bases. The CDR3 is made up of 14 amino acids. Germline CDR1 and CDR2: SQVTM and ANQGSEA. Trimming removed 5 bases from V and 3 bases from J; junction bases left unmatched: 5. CDR3 sequence reads: CSVKDRGFYNEQFF. In DNA form, the CDR3 reads TGCAGCGTTAAGGACAGGGGCTTCTACAATGAGCAGTTCTTC.

The V call is TRBV18, the J call TRBJ2-1, with 14 bases identical to TRBD2. With V trimmed by 3 bases and J by 10 bases, 17 bases remained unmatched. The germline CDR1 and CDR2 sequences are KGHSH and LQKENI. This CDR3 is 19 amino acids long. The CDR3 sequence is CASSPVPGLAGAPYSEQFF. The CDR3 DNA reads as TGTGCCAGCTCACCGGTCCCGGGACTAGCGGGGGCCCCGTACAGCGAGCAGTTCTTC.

DNA of the CDR3: TGTGCCAGCAGCCTGGCACGGGGAAATCAGCCCCAGCATTTT. This codes for CASSLARGNQPQHF. The chain couples TRBV3-1 (or the pseudogene TRBV3-2) to TRBJ1-5; D uncertain. The CDR3 consists of 14 residues. Trimming stripped 4 bases from V and 4 bases from J, with 11 bases between. Looked up from germline, CDR1 is LGHDT and CDR2 is YNNKEL (reference sequence).

The rearrangement uses TRBV7-2 and TRBJ1-4, with D unclear. The germline gives CDR1 SGHTA, CDR2 FQGNSA. This CDR3 comprises 13 residues. V was trimmed by 4 bases and J by 0 bases, leaving 3 bases between them. The CDR3 protein is CASSSTTNEKLFF. In DNA, the CDR3 is TGTGCCAGCAGCTCAACAACTAATGAAAAACTGTTTTTT.